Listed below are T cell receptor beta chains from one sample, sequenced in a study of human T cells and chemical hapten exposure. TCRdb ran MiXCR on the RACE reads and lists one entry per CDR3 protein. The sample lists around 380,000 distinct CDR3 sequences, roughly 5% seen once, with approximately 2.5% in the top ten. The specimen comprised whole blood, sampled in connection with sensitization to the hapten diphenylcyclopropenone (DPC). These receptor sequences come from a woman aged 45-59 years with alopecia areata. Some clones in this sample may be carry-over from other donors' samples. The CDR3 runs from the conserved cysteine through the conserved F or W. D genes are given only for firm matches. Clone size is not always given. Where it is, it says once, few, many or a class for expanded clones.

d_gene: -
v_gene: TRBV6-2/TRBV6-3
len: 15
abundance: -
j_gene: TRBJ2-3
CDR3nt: TGTGCCAGCATAGAGGGGCTGGGCTACACAGATACGCAGTATTTT
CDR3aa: CASIEGLGYTDTQYF

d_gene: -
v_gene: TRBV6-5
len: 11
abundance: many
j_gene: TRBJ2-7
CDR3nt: TGTGCCAGCAGAGGATCCTACGAGCAGTACTTC
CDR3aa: CASRGSYEQYF

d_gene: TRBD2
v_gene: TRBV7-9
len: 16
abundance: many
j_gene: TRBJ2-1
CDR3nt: TGTGCCAGCGTCCCGGGACTAGCGAGAGGTCGGAATGAGCAGTTCTTC
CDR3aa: CASVPGLARGRNEQFF

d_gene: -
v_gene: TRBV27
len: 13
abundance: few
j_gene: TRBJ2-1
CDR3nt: TGTGCCAGCAGTTTATATCTCTGGGAGGAGCAGTTCTTC
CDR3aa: CASSLYLWEEQFF

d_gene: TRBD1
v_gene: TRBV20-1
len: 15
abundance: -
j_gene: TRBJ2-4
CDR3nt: TGCAGTGCTTGGGACAGCCTAGGAACCAAAAACATTCAGTACTTC
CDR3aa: CSAWDSLGTKNIQYF

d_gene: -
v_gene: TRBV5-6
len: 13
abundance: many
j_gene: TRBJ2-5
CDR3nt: TGTGCCAGCAGCTCGGTCACTGAAGAGACCCAGTACTTC
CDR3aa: CASSSVTEETQYF

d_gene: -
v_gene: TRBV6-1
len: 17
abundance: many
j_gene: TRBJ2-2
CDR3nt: TGTGCCAGCAGTGTATATAAGGGCCAGACGAACACCGGGGAGCTGTTTTTT
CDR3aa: CASSVYKGQTNTGELFF

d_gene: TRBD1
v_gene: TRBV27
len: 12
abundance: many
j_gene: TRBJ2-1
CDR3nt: TGTGCCAGCAATACAGGGGGCGGTGAGCAGTTCTTC
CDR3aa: CASNTGGGEQFF

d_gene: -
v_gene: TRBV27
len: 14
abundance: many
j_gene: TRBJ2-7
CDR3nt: TGTGCCAGCAGTTTATCGAGGGGGGGAGACGAGCAGTACTTC
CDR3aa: CASSLSRGGDEQYF

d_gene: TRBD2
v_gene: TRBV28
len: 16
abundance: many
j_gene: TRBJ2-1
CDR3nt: TGTGCCAGCAGTTTGACTAGCGGGAGCGGTTACAATGAGCAGTTCTTC
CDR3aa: CASSLTSGSGYNEQFF

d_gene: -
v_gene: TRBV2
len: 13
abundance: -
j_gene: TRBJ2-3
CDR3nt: TGTGCCAGCAAAAGGGGGACCACAGATACGCAGTATTTT
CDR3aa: CASKRGTTDTQYF

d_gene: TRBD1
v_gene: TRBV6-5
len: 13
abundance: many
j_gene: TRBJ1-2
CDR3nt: TGTGCCAGCAGTCAATCAGGGGGTTATGGCTACACCTTC
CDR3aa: CASSQSGGYGYTF